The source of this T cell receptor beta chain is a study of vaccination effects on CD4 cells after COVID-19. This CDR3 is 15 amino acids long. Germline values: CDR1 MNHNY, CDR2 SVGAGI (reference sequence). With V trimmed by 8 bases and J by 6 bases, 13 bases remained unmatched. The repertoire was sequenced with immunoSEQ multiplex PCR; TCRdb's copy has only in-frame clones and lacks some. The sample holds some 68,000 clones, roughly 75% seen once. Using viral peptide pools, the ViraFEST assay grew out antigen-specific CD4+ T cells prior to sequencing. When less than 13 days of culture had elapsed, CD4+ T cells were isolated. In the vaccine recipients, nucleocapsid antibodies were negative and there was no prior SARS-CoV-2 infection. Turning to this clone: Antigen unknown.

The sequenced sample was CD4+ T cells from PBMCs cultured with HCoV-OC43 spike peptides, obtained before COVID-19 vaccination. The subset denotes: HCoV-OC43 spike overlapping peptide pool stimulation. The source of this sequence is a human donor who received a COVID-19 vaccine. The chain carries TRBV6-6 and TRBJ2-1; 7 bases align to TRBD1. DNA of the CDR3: TGTGCCAGCCGATTCGGACAGGAGTCAGGCAATGAGCAGTTCTTC. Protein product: CASRFGQESGNEQFF.